The clone carrying this TCR beta chain showed up just a few times. Its matching antigen is unknown. The sample belongs to a study of human T cells and chemical hapten exposure. Study context: Patients, largely female, had alopecia areata, totalis or universalis.

Individual cDNA molecules in this library carried unique molecular identifiers. Authors' data handling: Individual samples carried between roughly 23,224 and 700,000 TCRs, with 95,638 as the median. TCRdb recomputed calls from the RACE reads with MiXCR, one row per CDR3 protein. It is TCRdb's table, rather than the study itself, that gives the V and J calls and clone size. Among 50,000 to 70,000 distinct CDR3 sequences listed, 12% were seen once. The time point is: patch test 3, about 24 weeks after DPC sensitization. Specified treatment: therapeutic diphenylcyclopropenone sensitization with weekly scalp DPC. Study results and limitations: The study found that DPC sensitization did not change TCRs above 1 in 1000 frequency.

This CDR3 is 13 amino acids long. V was clipped by 3 bases and J by 13 bases, with 17 bases between them. Germline V gene sequence: CDR1 SGDLS, CDR2 YYNGEE. The chain combines TRBV9 with TRBJ2-1; weak D call: TRBD1 (5 bases). Sequences were derived from whole blood, sampled in connection with sensitization to the hapten diphenylcyclopropenone (DPC). The receptor's source is a man in his thirties or forties with alopecia areata. Some clones in this sample may be carry-over from other donors' samples. CDR3 DNA: TGTGCCAGCAGCGGGCTTGGGGCGGTCAGACAGTTCTTC. Residues: CASSGLGAVRQFF. The full variable domain, rest sourced from reference TRBV9 and TRBJ2-1, is DSGVTQTPKHLITATGQRVTLRCSPRSGDLSVYWYQQSLDQGLQFLIQYYNGEERAKGNILERFSAQQFPDLHSELNLSSLELGDSALYFCASSGLGAVRQFFGPGTRLTVL.